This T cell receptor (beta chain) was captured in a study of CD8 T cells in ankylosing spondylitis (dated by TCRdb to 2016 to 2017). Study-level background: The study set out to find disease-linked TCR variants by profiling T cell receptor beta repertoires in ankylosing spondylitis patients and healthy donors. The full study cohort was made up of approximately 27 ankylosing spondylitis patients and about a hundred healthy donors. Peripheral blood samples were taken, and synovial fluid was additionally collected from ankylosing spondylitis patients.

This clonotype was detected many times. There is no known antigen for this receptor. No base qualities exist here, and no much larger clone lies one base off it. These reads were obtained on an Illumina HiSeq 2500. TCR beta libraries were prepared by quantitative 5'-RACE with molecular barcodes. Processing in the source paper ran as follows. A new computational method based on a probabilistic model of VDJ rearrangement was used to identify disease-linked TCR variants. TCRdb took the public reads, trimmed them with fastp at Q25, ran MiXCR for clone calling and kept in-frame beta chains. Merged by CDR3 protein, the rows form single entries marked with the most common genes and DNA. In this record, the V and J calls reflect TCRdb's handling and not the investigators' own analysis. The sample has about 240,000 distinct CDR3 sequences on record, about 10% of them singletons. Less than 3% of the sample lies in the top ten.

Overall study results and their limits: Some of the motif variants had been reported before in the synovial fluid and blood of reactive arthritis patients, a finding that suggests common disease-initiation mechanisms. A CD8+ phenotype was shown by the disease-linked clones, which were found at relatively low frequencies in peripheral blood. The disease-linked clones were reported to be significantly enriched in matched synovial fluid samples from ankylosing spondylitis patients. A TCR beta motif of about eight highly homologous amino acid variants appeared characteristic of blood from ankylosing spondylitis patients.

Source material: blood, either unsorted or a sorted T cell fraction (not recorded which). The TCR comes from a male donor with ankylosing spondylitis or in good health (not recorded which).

The DNA is TGTGCCAGCAGTCCAGACAGGGGGGACTACGAGCAGTACTTC. Its protein product is CASSPDRGDYEQYF. The sequence joins TRBV12-3 or TRBV12-4 to TRBJ2-7, with 9 bases matching TRBD1. Including cysteine and phenylalanine, the CDR3 has 14 amino acids. Only CDR3 DNA is held: 42 bases, read in frame from base 1. Germline trimming: 5 bases from V, 3 bases from J; junction bases outside gene matches: 5.